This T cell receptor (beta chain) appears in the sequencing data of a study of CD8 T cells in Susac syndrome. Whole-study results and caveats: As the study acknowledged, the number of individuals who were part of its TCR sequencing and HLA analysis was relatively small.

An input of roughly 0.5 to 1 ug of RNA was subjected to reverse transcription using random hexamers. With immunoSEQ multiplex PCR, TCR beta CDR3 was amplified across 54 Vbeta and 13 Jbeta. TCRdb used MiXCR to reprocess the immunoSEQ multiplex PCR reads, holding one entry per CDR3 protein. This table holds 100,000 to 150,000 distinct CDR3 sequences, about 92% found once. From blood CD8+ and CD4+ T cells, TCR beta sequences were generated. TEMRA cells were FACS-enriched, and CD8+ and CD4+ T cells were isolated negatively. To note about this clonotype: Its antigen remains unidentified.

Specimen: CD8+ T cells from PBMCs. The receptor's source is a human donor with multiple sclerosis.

The CDR3 spells CASSLATNGEKLFF. The CDR3 DNA reads as TGTGCCAGCAGCCTCGCCACAAACGGAGAAAAACTGTTTTTT. The chain has TRBV7-9 and TRBJ1-4; D remains ambiguous. CDR1 is SEHNR, CDR2 FQNEAQ, per germline (reference sequence). Between the trimmed V and J ends, which lost 5 bases and 8 bases, there was a span of 15 bases. The CDR3 covers 14 residues.